The 32 T cell receptor beta chains in this list originate from one sample, sequenced in a study of shared clonotypes between healthy human individuals. CD45RO-negative, CCR7-selected cells formed the naive CD8 fraction, which excluded terminally differentiated effector memory CD45RA+ cells. Some clones are missing from TCRdb's copy, which holds only in-frame ones; the method was immunoSEQ multiplex PCR. The sample lists about 2 million clones; approximately 95% were seen once. The source material was naive CD8+ T cells sorted from blood. The source is a man between 18 and 35 years old in good health.

The chain uses TRBV4-3 and TRBJ1-2; maybe TRBD1 (6 bases). V was shortened by 1 base and J by 6 bases, with 9 bases between the two germline ends. The CDR3 consists of 13 residues. Germline V gene sequence: CDR1 LGHNA, CDR2 YSLEER. In DNA, the CDR3 is TGCGCCAGCAGCCAAGCAGGGGCGGATGGCTACACCTTC. Protein: CASSQAGADGYTF.

The table lists this clone with a count of one. The V and J genes are TRBV7-9 and TRBJ2-5, with TRBD2 matching over 9 bases. With 0 bases clipped from V and 1 base from J, the junction kept 6 bases outside the gene matches. CDR1 is SEHNR and CDR2 is FQNEAQ in the germline V gene (reference sequence). CDR3 size: 17 residues. The CDR3, as DNA: TGTGCCAGCAGCTTAGCGCAGGGCGGGGGGGCCCAAGAGACCCAGTACTTC. Translating gives CASSLAQGGGAQETQYF.

The rearrangement uses TRBV7-9 and TRBJ1-1; no definite D call. The germline gives CDR1 SEHNR, CDR2 FQNEAQ (reference sequence). The CDR3 sequence is 13 residues long. Trimming shortened V by 6 bases and J by 4 bases, and 12 bases separated the two germline ends. In nucleotides, the CDR3 is TGTGCCAGCAGGGACGGGTCGCGCACTGAAGCTTTCTTT. It is translated as CASRDGSRTEAFF.

For the CDR3, the DNA is TGTGCCAGCAGCCCGACTAGCGGGGGGAAAGAGACCCAGTACTTC. Translated, it gives CASSPTSGGKETQYF. This chain joins TRBV7-9 and TRBJ2-5; 13 bases fit TRBD2. The CDR3 extends over 15 amino acids. The V and J ends lost 5 bases and 3 bases, in that order; junction bases with no gene match: 3. CDR1 and CDR2 (germline): SEHNR, FQNEAQ (reference sequence). The complete variable domain, with remaining parts taken from reference TRBV7-9 and TRBJ2-5, reads DTGVSQNPRHKITKRGQNVTFRCDPISEHNRLYWYRQTLGQGPEFLTYFQNEAQLEKSRLLSDRFSAERPKGSFSTLEIQRTEQGDSAMYLCASSPTSGGKETQYFGPGTRLLVL.

The chain has TRBV7-9 and TRBJ1-1; D unresolved. CDR1 SEHNR and CDR2 FQNEAQ come from the germline V gene (reference sequence). V was trimmed by 1 base and J by 4 bases, leaving 16 bases between them. This CDR3 has 16 residues. The CDR3 loop reads CASSLERGRVGTEAFF. The CDR3 DNA is TGTGCCAGCAGCTTAGAGCGTGGGCGGGTGGGCACTGAAGCTTTCTTT.

V usage is TRBV2 and J usage is TRBJ2-4; 9 nucleotides match TRBD2. V was clipped by 0 bases and J by 5 bases; unmatched bases: 14. CDR1 and CDR2 from the germline V gene are SNHLY and FYNNEI. The CDR3 has 19 residues. The CDR3 coding sequence is TGTGCCAGCAGTGAAGCGGCAAGCGGGAGGAAATCGGGCCAAAACATTCAGTACTTC. Its protein is CASSEAASGRKSGQNIQYF.

The chain recombines TRBV7-6 with TRBJ2-7; 11 bases line up with TRBD2. V lost 7 bases and J lost 0; bases outside the gene matches: 2. The CDR3 has 14 residues. CDR1 and CDR2 (germline): SGHVS, FNYEAQ. The CDR3 region is CASTGLADSYEQYF. The CDR3 nucleotides are TGTGCCAGCACGGGACTAGCGGACTCCTACGAGCAGTACTTC.

The chain links TRBV7-8 to TRBJ2-7; D is uncertain. Trimming took 2 bases from V and 5 from J, leaving 7 bases between them. The CDR3 loop spans 12 amino acids. CDR1 and CDR2 from the germline V gene are SGHVS and FQNEAQ. The CDR3 DNA reads as TGTGCCAGCAGCTTAATATCTCACGAGCAGTACTTC. The encoded protein is CASSLISHEQYF.

The V and J genes are TRBV13 and TRBJ2-7, with 7 bases fitting TRBD2. There are 14 residues in the CDR3. V shed 2 bases and J 7 bases; nucleotides not matched to a gene: 8. Germline CDR1 reads PRHDT; CDR2 reads FYEKMQ (reference sequence). The CDR3 loop reads CASSLIGRAWEQYF. The CDR3 DNA follows: TGTGCCAGCAGCTTAATAGGGAGGGCTTGGGAGCAGTACTTC.

The chain carries TRBV30 and TRBJ2-3, with D maybe TRBD1 (6 bases). The V and J ends lost 3 bases and 2 bases respectively, with 9 bases between them. Germline loops: CDR1 GTSNPN, CDR2 SVGIG (reference sequence). The CDR3 is 13 residues long. The CDR3 protein is CAWRGGFTDTQYF. The CDR3 bases are TGTGCCTGGAGAGGGGGTTTCACAGATACGCAGTATTTT.

About this clone itself: The same CDR3 also results from other DNA sequences found in this sample. V gene TRBV11-2 combines with J gene TRBJ2-7; 8 bases are shared with TRBD1. V lost 5 bases to trimming and J lost 5 bases; unmatched junction nucleotides: 2. Germline V lookup: CDR1 SGHAT, CDR2 FQNNGV. The CDR3 is 12 residues long. The CDR3 sequence is CASSPTGDEQYF. The DNA of the CDR3 is TGTGCCAGCAGCCCGACAGGGGACGAGCAGTACTTC.

V and J are TRBV6-5 and TRBJ1-2; perhaps TRBD1 as D (6 bases). The CDR3 has 15 residues. The V gene's germline CDR1 is MNHEY and CDR2 SVGAGI. The V gene lost 6 bases and the J gene lost 1 base, with 15 bases spanning the gap. The CDR3 spells CASRPEGDLNYGYTF. CDR3 coding DNA: TGTGCCAGCAGACCCGAGGGGGACCTTAACTATGGCTACACCTTC.

CDR3 in DNA: TGTGCCAGCAGCTATGATCCCGGGGGCACAGATACGCAGTATTTT. Translation gives CASSYDPGGTDTQYF. V usage is TRBV27 and J usage is TRBJ2-3; a weak D match, TRBD2 (5 bases). The CDR3 covers 15 residues. The V gene's germline CDR1 is MNHEY and CDR2 SMNVEV (reference sequence). Deletions cut 6 bases from V and 1 base from J, with 14 bases between.

J is TRBJ2-7 and V is TRBV7-6, with a tentative D call TRBD2 (7 bases). The CDR3 runs to 14 residues. Germline CDR1 SGHVS, CDR2 FNYEAQ. The V gene lost 5 bases and the J gene lost 5 bases, with 16 bases spanning the gap. CDR3: CASSPFGGQDEQYF. In DNA, the CDR3 is TGTGCCAGCAGCCCCTTCGGGGGGCAGGACGAGCAGTACTTC.

The J gene is TRBJ2-2, the V gene TRBV11-3; possible D gene TRBD2, 5 bases. Germline V gene sequence: CDR1 SGHNT, CDR2 YENEEA. CDR3 length equals 17 residues. The V end lost 3 bases, the J end lost 4 bases, and 18 bases lay between the germline ends. The DNA for the CDR3 is TGTGCCAGCAGCTTGGCGGGTTGGGAGAGAGGCACCGGGGAGCTGTTTTTT. Protein: CASSLAGWERGTGELFF. Filled out from reference TRBV11-3 and TRBJ2-2, the complete variable domain reads EAGVVQSPRYKIIEKKQPVAFWCNPISGHNTLYWYLQNLGQGPELLIRYENEEAVDDSQLPKDRFSAERLKGVDSTLKIQPAELGDSAVYLCASSLAGWERGTGELFFGEGSRLTVL.

About this clone itself: In the same sample, other DNA sequences code for this CDR3. The V and J genes are TRBV4-3 and TRBJ2-1; 10 nucleotides align to TRBD2. Trimming removed 0 bases from V and 3 bases from J; junction bases left unmatched: 5. The CDR3 is 17 amino acids. CDR1 is LGHNA, CDR2 YSLEER, per germline. The CDR3 here is CASSQDPASGSYNEQFF. The CDR3 DNA reads TGCGCCAGCAGCCAAGATCCGGCTAGCGGGAGCTACAATGAGCAGTTCTTC.

V usage is TRBV28 and J usage is TRBJ2-3, with D unresolved. The CDR3 runs 19 residues. The V end lost 3 bases, the J end lost 0 bases, and 22 bases lay between the germline ends. Germline CDR1 is MDHEN and CDR2 is SYDVKM. The CDR3 DNA follows: TGTGCCAGCAGTTTCGCAGGTGGCGGTTTCTCAGATAGCACAGATACGCAGTATTTT. Translated, it gives CASSFAGGGFSDSTDTQYF.

The chain uses TRBV9 and TRBJ2-7; D is unclear. CDR1 SGDLS and CDR2 YYNGEE come from the germline V gene. This CDR3 spans 13 amino acids. The V end was cut by 2 bases, the J end by 2 bases, with 8 bases between. CDR3 sequence (DNA): TGTGCCAGCAGCGTTAGGGATACCTACGAGCAGTACTTC. This gives the protein CASSVRDTYEQYF.

V and J are TRBV13 and TRBJ2-1; 9 bases are shared with TRBD2. The CDR3 consists of 15 residues. V was clipped by 3 bases and J by 7 bases; unmatched bases: 7. Germline V gene sequence: CDR1 PRHDT, CDR2 FYEKMQ (reference sequence). The CDR3 bases are TGTGCCAGCAGCTTCCTAGCGGGGAGCCTTAATGAGCAGTTCTTC. The encoded protein is CASSFLAGSLNEQFF.

This chain uses TRBV11-2 with TRBJ1-2; D is possibly TRBD1 (5 bases). The germline V gene has CDR1 SGHAT and CDR2 FQNNGV. This CDR3 has 15 residues. V was cut by 0 bases and J by 3 bases, with 11 bases left in between. DNA of the CDR3: TGTGCCAGCAGCTTAGATCTACGGGACTACTATGGCTACACCTTC. Protein product: CASSLDLRDYYGYTF.

Details on this clone: Other nucleotide sequences from this sample produce the same CDR3. The chain has TRBV6-5 and TRBJ2-2, with 7 bases identical to TRBD2. J was trimmed by 1 base and V by 6 bases; bases with no gene match: 2. Germline V gene sequence: CDR1 MNHEY, CDR2 SVGAGI. The CDR3 spans 14 residues. As DNA, the CDR3 is TGTGCCAGCAGCTTAGCGGGGAACACCGGGGAGCTGTTTTTT. It encodes CASSLAGNTGELFF.

The chain uses TRBV19 and TRBJ2-5, with TRBD1 matching over 9 bases. V was clipped by 4 bases and J by 5 bases; unmatched bases: 5. The CDR3 is 14 residues long. CDR1 is LNHDA and CDR2 is SQIVND in the germline V gene (reference sequence). This chain's CDR3 is CASSRGDRVETQYF. Written as DNA, the CDR3 is TGTGCCAGTAGTAGAGGGGACAGGGTTGAGACCCAGTACTTC.

The chain uses TRBV2 and TRBJ1-1; tentatively, D is TRBD1 (5 bases). Germline assignment: CDR1 SNHLY and CDR2 FYNNEI. The CDR3 is 14 residues long. V lost 2 bases and J 4 bases, leaving 11 bases between the germline ends. CDR3 sequence reads: CASSELGGATEAFF. For the CDR3, the DNA is TGTGCCAGCAGTGAACTGGGGGGTGCCACTGAAGCTTTCTTT.

This rearrangement joins TRBV4-1 to TRBJ2-7; TRBD1 might be the D (6 bases). Germline CDR1 and CDR2: MGHRA and YSYEKL. The CDR3 is 13 residues long. Deletions cut 5 bases from V and 2 bases from J, with 10 bases between. The CDR3 DNA sequence: TGCGCCAGCAGCTTGGACAGTCCCTACGAGCAGTACTTC. This codes for CASSLDSPYEQYF.

The rearrangement uses TRBV2 and TRBJ2-7; D might be TRBD2 (5 bases). Germline V CDR1 and CDR2: SNHLY, FYNNEI. The CDR3 consists of 15 residues. V lost 6 bases, J lost 0 bases, and 15 bases lay in between. The CDR3 is CASSFAAGNSYEQYF. DNA for the CDR3: TGTGCCAGCAGCTTCGCGGCCGGGAACTCCTACGAGCAGTACTTC.

This chain joins TRBV25-1 and TRBJ2-7; TRBD1 agrees at 10 bases. Germline V gives CDR1 MGHDK, CDR2 SYGVNS. CDR3 length: 14 amino acids. V lost 4 bases, J lost 5 bases, and 5 bases stayed unmatched. The CDR3 DNA follows: TGTGCCAGCAGTGGGGACAGGGGAGTCCACGAGCAGTACTTC. It is translated as CASSGDRGVHEQYF.

The table lists this clone with a count of one. The chain uses TRBV9 and TRBJ2-2; maybe TRBD2 (5 bases). With 0 bases removed from V and 5 bases from J, the gap between germline ends came to 14 bases. This CDR3 is 16 amino acids long. The germline CDR1 and CDR2 sequences are SGDLS and YYNGEE. CDR3: CASSVAVGEGTGELFF. Written as DNA, the CDR3 is TGTGCCAGCAGCGTAGCCGTGGGAGAGGGTACCGGGGAGCTGTTTTTT.

The rearrangement joins TRBV14 to TRBJ1-6; D ambiguous. V lost 0 bases and J lost 0, with 6 bases in between. The CDR3 extends over 16 amino acids. Germline CDR1 is SGHDN and CDR2 is FVKESK. This CDR3 reads CASSQDESSYNSPLHF. The CDR3, as DNA: TGTGCCAGCAGCCAAGATGAGAGCTCCTATAATTCACCCCTCCACTTT.

This chain uses TRBV28 with TRBJ2-7; 8 bases align to TRBD1. Trimming removed 5 bases from V and 3 bases from J; junction bases left unmatched: 9. The CDR3 loop spans 15 amino acids. Germline CDR1 is MDHEN and CDR2 is SYDVKM. CDR3 in DNA: TGTGCCAGCAGTGTTACAGCGGACAGGGACTACGAGCAGTACTTC. This encodes CASSVTADRDYEQYF. Complete variable domain (other parts from reference TRBV28 and TRBJ2-7): DVKVTQSSRYLVKRTGEKVFLECVQDMDHENMFWYRQDPGLGLRLIYFSYDVKMKEKGDIPEGYSVSREKKERFSLILESASTNQTSMYLCASSVTADRDYEQYFGPGTRLTVT.

The rearrangement links TRBV30 to TRBJ1-5, with D possibly matching TRBD1 (6 bases). The CDR3 covers 12 residues. Germline V gives CDR1 GTSNPN, CDR2 SVGIG (reference sequence). V gave up 7 bases and J gave up 9 bases, with 16 bases separating them. The CDR3: CASGTPVGPQHF. DNA for the CDR3: TGTGCCTCGGGGACACCGGTGGGGCCCCAGCATTTT.

Details on this clone: Other DNA sequences in the same sample also yield this CDR3. The chain uses TRBV2 and TRBJ2-7; D unclear. Germline loops: CDR1 SNHLY, CDR2 FYNNEI. The CDR3 has 12 amino acids. V lost 3 bases and J lost 3, with 6 bases in between. Written as DNA, the CDR3 is TGTGCCAGCAGTGAGGCAATCTACGAGCAGTACTTC. It specifies CASSEAIYEQYF. The full variable domain, completed using reference TRBV2 and TRBJ2-7, is EPEVTQTPSHQVTQMGQEVILRCVPISNHLYFYWYRQILGQKVEFLVSFYNNEISEKSEIFDDQFSVERPDGSNFTLKIRSTKLEDSAMYFCASSEAIYEQYFGPGTRLTVT.

The J gene is TRBJ2-7, the V gene TRBV21-1; the D segment call TRBD2 is taken from the table without a DNA check. TRBV21-1 is marked as a pseudogene. The CDR3 spans 15 residues. CDR3 loop: CASSKKPRGSYEQYF. The CDR3 DNA sequence: TGTGCCAGCAGCAAAAAACCCCGCGGTTCCTACGAGCAGTACTTC.